A single sample is the source of the 18 T cell receptor beta chains below, sequenced in a study of cytomegalovirus exposure and HLA in healthy donors. The primer mix had 60 Vbeta and 13 Jbeta primers. The protocol was immunoSEQ multiplex PCR, while the TCRdb copy is restricted to in-frame clones and leaves out a portion. The sample contains 85,000 to 100,000 clones, about 76% of which appear only once. Material for sequencing was PBMCs. The receptors stem from a human donor in good health.

The rearrangement links TRBV6-1 to TRBJ1-2; D remains unclear. Germline V gene data show CDR1 as MNHNS and CDR2 as SASEGT. This CDR3 is built from 13 residues. The V gene lost 3 bases and the J gene lost 2 bases, with 7 bases spanning the gap. In nucleotides, the CDR3 is TGTGCCAGCAGTGACTCGGTAAACTATGGCTACACCTTC. It is translated as CASSDSVNYGYTF.

The chain couples TRBV5-4 to TRBJ2-3, with D perhaps matching TRBD2 (6 bases). The V gene's germline CDR1 is SGHNT and CDR2 YYREEE (reference sequence). This CDR3 contains 17 residues. The V and J ends lost 6 bases and 4 bases respectively, with 24 bases between them. Written as DNA, the CDR3 is TGTGCCAGCACCTTCTTTGGAGGGGCGCTCGGGCCAGATACGCAGTATTTT. The encoded protein is CASTFFGGALGPDTQYF.

The rearrangement links TRBV29-1 to TRBJ1-1, with D hard to call. Trimming cost V 7 bases and J 1 base, with 13 bases left between them. There are 13 residues in the CDR3. Germline values: CDR1 SQVTM, CDR2 ANQGSEA. CDR3 sequence: CSDGSRGNTEAFF. The CDR3 region has the DNA TGCAGCGACGGGTCTCGGGGGAACACTGAAGCTTTCTTT.

A few counts support this clone. Germline and junction disagree at one end, which may indicate a read error. The chain uses TRBV5-1 and TRBJ1-2, with 7 bases matching TRBD1. CDR1 and CDR2 from the germline V gene are SGHRS and YFSETQ. CDR3 size: 14 residues. This chain's CDR3 is CASSLGQGNSGYTF. The CDR3 coding sequence is TGCGCCAGCAGCTTGGGACAGGGTAACTCTGGCTACACCTTC.

The genes are TRBV6-6 and TRBJ2-1; weak D call: TRBD1 (6 bases). V gave up 6 bases and J gave up 4 bases, with 7 bases separating them. Germline V gives CDR1 MNHNY, CDR2 SVGAGI (reference sequence). CDR3 size: 12 residues. In DNA, the CDR3 is TGTGCCAGCAGCCAGGGGTACAATGAGCAGTTCTTC. Amino acids: CASSQGYNEQFF.

This clone was seen only a few times. The V call is TRBV4-3, the J call TRBJ2-1; possibly TRBD2 for D (6 bases). CDR1 and CDR2 from the germline V gene are LGHNA and YSLEER. This CDR3 spans 14 amino acids. The V end was cut by 1 base, the J end by 10 bases, with 14 bases between. The CDR3, as DNA: TGCGCCAGCAGCCAAGCGACTAGTTCCATAGAGCAGTTCTTC. Amino acids: CASSQATSSIEQFF.

CDR3 bases: TGTGCCAGCAGTCTAGGACAGGGGTCGGGTCGGGGCTACACCTTC. It is translated as CASSLGQGSGRGYTF. The chain links TRBV25-1 to TRBJ1-2; 9 bases are shared with TRBD1. V dropped 5 bases and J dropped 8; count of bases not matched to a gene: 12. Germline lookup yields CDR1 MGHDK and CDR2 SYGVNS. The CDR3 runs 15 residues.

The chain uses TRBV9 and TRBJ1-6; 11 bases are a match to TRBD1. CDR3 size: 19 residues. V shed 0 bases and J 6 bases; nucleotides not matched to a gene: 11. Germline loops: CDR1 SGDLS, CDR2 YYNGEE. CDR3 amino acids: CASSVGDRGDELGNSPLHF. In DNA form, the CDR3 reads TGTGCCAGCAGCGTAGGGGACAGGGGGGACGAGCTGGGTAATTCACCCCTCCACTTT.

The chain employs TRBV13 and TRBJ2-1; 15 bases fit TRBD2. The length of the CDR3 is 17 residues. After removal of 4 bases from V and 4 bases from J, the junction contained 5 bases not matched to a gene. The germline gives CDR1 PRHDT, CDR2 FYEKMQ (reference sequence). CDR3 bases: TGTGCCAGCAGCTACGAAGGACTAGCGGGAGGGTACAATGAGCAGTTCTTC. Translated, it gives CASSYEGLAGGYNEQFF. Full variable domain (missing parts from reference TRBV13 and TRBJ2-1): AAGVIQSPRHLIKEKRETATLKCYPIPRHDTVYWYQQGPGQDPQFLISFYEKMQSDKGSIPDRFSAQQFSDYHSELNMSSLELGDSALYFCASSYEGLAGGYNEQFFGPGTRLTVL.

V is TRBV27 and J is TRBJ2-7; D is possibly TRBD2 (6 bases). CDR3 length equals 12 residues. The V end was cut by 5 bases, the J end by 3 bases, with 8 bases between. The germline CDR1 and CDR2 sequences are MNHEY and SMNVEV (reference sequence). The CDR3 region has the DNA TGTGCCAGCAGTACGGGGGACTACGAGCAGTACTTC. Its translation is CASSTGDYEQYF.

The chain couples TRBV6-5 to TRBJ1-6; 7 bases align to TRBD1. CDR3 length: 15 residues. J was trimmed by 7 bases and V by 6 bases; bases with no gene match: 9. Germline CDR1 MNHEY, CDR2 SVGAGI. This chain's CDR3 is CASRPGTAANSPLHF. Written as DNA, the CDR3 is TGTGCCAGCAGGCCGGGGACAGCCGCCAATTCACCCCTCCACTTT.

The gene calls are TRBV29-1 and TRBJ1-5; D is perhaps TRBD1 (5 bases). This CDR3 has 13 residues. Trimming shortened V by 7 bases and J by 1 base, and 11 bases separated the two germline ends. Germline V gives CDR1 SQVTM, CDR2 ANQGSEA. The CDR3: CSGTSGSNQPQHF. The CDR3 DNA is TGCAGCGGGACATCAGGGAGCAATCAGCCCCAGCATTTT.

This chain links TRBV5-5 with TRBJ1-2; D possibly corresponds to TRBD1 (5 bases). V shed 0 bases and J shed 6 bases, with 15 bases lying between them. Germline values: CDR1 SGHKS, CDR2 YYEKEE (reference sequence). CDR3 size: 15 residues. CDR3 residues: CASSLDDIRVDGYTF. The CDR3 DNA follows: TGTGCCAGCAGCTTGGACGATATCAGGGTGGATGGCTACACCTTC.

V is TRBV6-6 and J is TRBJ2-5; D may be TRBD2 (6 bases). V was shortened by 10 bases and J by 2 bases, with 14 bases between the two germline ends. The CDR3 contains 13 residues. Germline loops: CDR1 MNHNY, CDR2 SVGAGI (reference sequence). As DNA, the CDR3 is TGTGCCACCCTAACCGGGAGACAAGAGACCCAGTACTTC. Protein: CATLTGRQETQYF.

The chain joins TRBV10-3 to TRBJ1-1; perhaps TRBD1 as D (5 bases). The CDR3 consists of 13 residues. Looked up from germline, CDR1 is ENHRY and CDR2 is SYGVKD. Trimming pared 4 bases from V and 1 base from J, leaving 7 bases between. For the CDR3, the DNA is TGTGCCATCAGTGGAACAGGGAACACTGAAGCTTTCTTT. It encodes CAISGTGNTEAFF.

The chain combines TRBV5-1 with TRBJ2-5; 10 nucleotides match TRBD1. Losses at the gene ends were 3 bases for V and 4 bases for J; bases not matched to a gene: 6. This CDR3 has 15 amino acids. Germline-derived CDR1 and CDR2 are SGHRS and YFSETQ. As DNA, the CDR3 is TGCGCCAGCAGCTCCGGGACAGGGGTTGTAGAGACCCAGTACTTC. Translating it yields CASSSGTGVVETQYF.

Of note for this clone: Other DNA sequences from this sample encode an identical CDR3 as well. The V call is TRBV5-1, the J call TRBJ2-7, with 7 bases aligning to TRBD1. The V gene end was trimmed by 0 bases and the J gene end by 2 bases; junction bases not matched to a gene: 2. CDR3 length: 14 residues. Germline V lookup: CDR1 SGHRS, CDR2 YFSETQ. The CDR3 is CASSLGQGAYEQYF. The CDR3 nucleotides read TGCGCCAGCAGCTTGGGGCAGGGGGCCTACGAGCAGTACTTC.

The V and J genes are TRBV21-1 and TRBJ2-1; the tabulated D call, TRBD2, remains unverified against the DNA. TRBV21-1 is a documented pseudogene. The CDR3 sequence is 23 residues long. The CDR3 DNA sequence: TGTGCCAGCAGCAAAAGGAGGCCAAGGGGACTAGCGGGAGGGGGGAGCTCCTACAATGAGCAGTTCTTC. It translates to CASSKRRPRGLAGGGSSYNEQFF.